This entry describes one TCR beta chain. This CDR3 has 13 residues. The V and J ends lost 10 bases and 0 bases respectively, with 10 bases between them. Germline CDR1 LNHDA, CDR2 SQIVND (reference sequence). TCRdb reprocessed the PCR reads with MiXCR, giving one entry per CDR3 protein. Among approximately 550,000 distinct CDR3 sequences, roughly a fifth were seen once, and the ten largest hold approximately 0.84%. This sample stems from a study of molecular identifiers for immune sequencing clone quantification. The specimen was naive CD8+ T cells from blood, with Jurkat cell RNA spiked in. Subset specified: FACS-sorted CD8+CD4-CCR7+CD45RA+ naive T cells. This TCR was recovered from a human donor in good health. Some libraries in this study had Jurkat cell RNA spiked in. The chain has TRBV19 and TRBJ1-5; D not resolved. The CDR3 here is CATDWGSNQPQHF. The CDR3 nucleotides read TGTGCCACAGACTGGGGTAGCAATCAGCCCCAGCATTTT.